This record covers a single T cell receptor beta chain. The target antigen is unknown. The CDR3 totals 16 residues. The V end lost 2 bases, the J end lost 4 bases, and 12 bases lay between the germline ends. The germline V gene encodes CDR1 SGHVS and CDR2 FQNEAQ. cDNA synthesis used the whole RNA isolate, giving expressed TCRB sequences. Some 3.6 million reads were obtained on average from naive, central memory and regulatory T cell samples. Here immunoSEQ multiplex PCR was the method, and the copy in TCRdb shows in-frame clones only, minus some. The sample holds about 170,000 clones, 7.8% seen once. This entry comes from a study of beta chain features in type 1 diabetes. Via the markers CD45RO/CCR7/CD25/CD127/CD95/CD27, stem cell-like memory, regulatory, central memory and naive CD4+ cells were sorted. Study results and caveats: In all four CD4+ subsets, TCRB CDR3 length was significantly, moderately reduced in type 1 diabetes. Cells with high TCR expression could be over-represented by cDNA sequencing.

The source is a woman aged 40 to 50 with type 1 diabetes. The V gene is TRBV7-8, the J gene TRBJ2-6; possibly TRBD1 for D (5 bases). The sequenced sample was central memory CD4+ T cells from blood. CDR3 bases: TGTGCCAGCAGCTTAAACGCAGGGCTAGGGGCCAACGTCCTGACTTTC. This sequence encodes CASSLNAGLGANVLTF. Variable domain in full (rest from reference TRBV7-8 and TRBJ2-6): GAGVSQSPRYKVAKRGQDVALRCDPISGHVSLFWYQQALGQGPEFLTYFQNEAQLDKSGLPSDRFFAERPEGSVSTLKIQRTQQEDSAVYLCASSLNAGLGANVLTFGAGSRLTVL.